A single sample gave rise to the 17 T cell receptor beta chains below, sequenced in a study of blood T cell repertoires in COVID-19. Produced via immunoSEQ multiplex PCR; TCRdb's table is partial and in-frame only. The data contain about 210,000 clones, more than 75% of them seen just once; the ten biggest clones take up about an eighth. The material sequenced was peripheral blood. These receptors came from a woman between 35 and 50 years old with acute or convalescent COVID-19.

The gene calls are TRBV30 and TRBJ1-2, with TRBD1 identical over 8 bases. Per the germline V gene, CDR1 is GTSNPN and CDR2 is SVGIG (reference sequence). Trimming took 8 bases from V and 6 from J; bases not matched to a gene: 11. This CDR3 contains 13 residues. DNA for the CDR3: TGTGCCGAAGTCATCCGACAGGGGAATGGCTACACCTTC. It is translated as CAEVIRQGNGYTF.

The V and J genes are TRBV6-6 and TRBJ2-7; TRBD1 matches at 7 bases. The CDR3 extends over 14 amino acids. Looked up from germline, CDR1 is MNHNY and CDR2 is SVGAGI (reference sequence). V lost 2 bases to trimming and J lost 1 base; unmatched junction nucleotides: 2. CDR3 amino acids: CASSYTGQSYEQYF. The CDR3 nucleotides read TGTGCCAGCAGTTACACGGGACAGTCCTACGAGCAGTACTTC.

CDR3 in DNA: TGCGCCAGCAGCTTGGTATTAGGGGATGAGCAGTTCTTC. It is translated as CASSLVLGDEQFF. The V call is TRBV5-1, the J call TRBJ2-1, with a weak D call TRBD1 (5 bases). The CDR3 totals 13 residues. Per the germline V gene, CDR1 is SGHRS and CDR2 is YFSETQ. Trimming stripped 0 bases from V and 8 bases from J, with 9 bases between.

The rearrangement links TRBV9 to TRBJ1-1; D possibly corresponds to TRBD1 (6 bases). Trimming removed 4 bases at V and 4 bases at J, with 17 bases between. There are 15 residues in the CDR3. CDR1 and CDR2 from the germline V gene are SGDLS and YYNGEE. CDR3 in amino acids: CASSTIKGGFTEAFF. The DNA for the CDR3 is TGTGCCAGCAGCACTATTAAGGGGGGGTTCACTGAAGCTTTCTTT.

The chain couples TRBV27 to TRBJ1-1, with TRBD1 matching over 8 bases. The CDR3 runs 14 residues. The V gene end was trimmed by 6 bases and the J gene end by 1 base; junction bases not matched to a gene: 4. Germline-derived CDR1 and CDR2 are MNHEY and SMNVEV (reference sequence). CDR3 sequence reads: CASRDGTGNTEAFF. DNA of the CDR3: TGTGCCAGCAGGGACGGGACAGGGAACACTGAAGCTTTCTTT.

The V call is TRBV6-4, the J call TRBJ1-1; TRBD1 aligns across 7 bases. With 3 bases clipped from V and 5 bases from J, the junction kept 6 bases outside the gene matches. The V gene's germline CDR1 is MRHNA and CDR2 SNTAGT. The CDR3 sequence is 14 residues long. CDR3 amino acids: CASSESRGRTEAFF. The DNA for the CDR3 is TGTGCCAGCAGTGAATCCAGGGGGAGGACTGAAGCTTTCTTT.

The CDR3 sequence is CASSQAWSQGASSTDTQYF. The DNA for the CDR3 is TGTGCCAGCAGCCAAGCTTGGTCACAGGGGGCTTCTAGCACAGATACGCAGTATTTT. This chain uses TRBV4-2 with TRBJ2-3; TRBD1 matches 9 bases. Germline V gene lookup returns CDR1 LGHNA and CDR2 YNFKEQ. V lost 1 base, J lost 0 bases, and 11 bases stayed unmatched. This CDR3 comprises 19 residues.

This sequence joins TRBV3-1 (or the pseudogene TRBV3-2) and TRBJ2-7; D is possibly TRBD1 (5 bases). The CDR3 is made up of 13 amino acids. The V end was cut by 1 base, the J end by 1 base, with 5 bases between. CDR1 and CDR2 (germline): LGHDT, YNNKEL (reference sequence). The CDR3 region is CASSQAGSYEQYF. The DNA for the CDR3 is TGTGCCAGCAGCCAAGCAGGGTCCTACGAGCAGTACTTC.

In its sample, this clone was seen a few times. The gene calls are TRBV30 and TRBJ1-3; 9 nucleotides line up with TRBD1. Germline V lookup: CDR1 GTSNPN, CDR2 SVGIG (reference sequence). V lost 0 bases, J lost 3 bases, and 3 bases stayed unmatched. CDR3 length: 15 amino acids. CDR3 in amino acids: CAWSVPGQGGNTIYF. For the CDR3, the DNA is TGTGCCTGGAGTGTCCCGGGACAGGGTGGAAACACCATATATTTT.

The gene calls are TRBV27 and TRBJ2-7, with D perhaps TRBD2 (5 bases). V lost 5 bases to trimming and J lost 1 base, with 15 bases between them. The CDR3 has 15 residues. Germline V gives CDR1 MNHEY, CDR2 SMNVEV (reference sequence). In DNA form, the CDR3 reads TGTGCCAGCAGTCGGGATTGGGATAAGTCCTACGAGCAGTACTTC. This codes for CASSRDWDKSYEQYF.

DNA of the CDR3: TGTGCCAGCAGTGAAGCGCCGGGACAACGCTACGAGCAGTACTTC. It specifies CASSEAPGQRYEQYF. The V gene is TRBV2, the J gene TRBJ2-7, with a weak D call TRBD1 (6 bases). The V gene lost 0 bases and the J gene lost 3 bases, with 12 bases spanning the gap. The CDR3 is 15 amino acids. Germline V gene lookup returns CDR1 SNHLY and CDR2 FYNNEI.

This chain uses TRBV30 with TRBJ1-6; TRBD1 might be the D (5 bases). The CDR3 has 18 amino acids. CDR1 and CDR2 (germline): GTSNPN, SVGIG (reference sequence). V lost 5 bases, J lost 3 bases, and 23 bases lay in between. The CDR3: CAWGPRLGAFNYNSPLHF. In nucleotides, the CDR3 is TGTGCCTGGGGACCACGCCTAGGGGCGTTCAACTATAATTCACCCCTCCACTTT.

V is TRBV11-2 and J is TRBJ2-7; TRBD1 agrees at 9 bases. With 4 bases clipped from V and 2 bases from J, the junction kept 3 bases outside the gene matches. This CDR3 region has 14 residues. CDR1 SGHAT and CDR2 FQNNGV come from the germline V gene. In nucleotides, the CDR3 is TGTGCCAGCAGCTCCCGGGACAGGGCCTACGAGCAGTACTTC. As protein: CASSSRDRAYEQYF.

CDR3 in DNA: TGTGCCAGCAGCTTGGGGGCTGGAACTAGCACAGATACGCAGTATTTT. This gives the protein CASSLGAGTSTDTQYF. The chain employs TRBV5-4 and TRBJ2-3; D gene ambiguous. In germline, CDR1 is SGHNT, CDR2 YYREEE (reference sequence). Trimming removed 0 bases from V and 0 bases from J, with 11 bases in between. The CDR3 has 16 amino acids.

The rearrangement joins TRBV27 to TRBJ2-1; TRBD2 matches 14 bases. The CDR3 spans 16 residues. V shed 6 bases and J 10 bases; nucleotides not matched to a gene: 11. Germline CDR1 is MNHEY and CDR2 is SMNVEV (reference sequence). In DNA form, the CDR3 reads TGTGCCAGCAGCCGACGACTAGCGGGGGGGTTGGGGGAGCAGTTCTTC. This codes for CASSRRLAGGLGEQFF.

The CDR3 spells CASSLSGIISTDTQYF. The CDR3 DNA reads TGTGCCAGCAGCTTATCAGGGATCATTAGCACAGATACGCAGTATTTT. The chain recombines TRBV7-8 with TRBJ2-3; perhaps TRBD1 as D (5 bases). Germline CDR1 is SGHVS and CDR2 is FQNEAQ. The V end lost 2 bases, the J end lost 0 bases, and 12 bases lay between the germline ends. This CDR3 is 16 amino acids long.

V is TRBV6-5 and J is TRBJ1-2; TRBD1 agrees at 7 bases. V lost 6 bases and J lost 7; bases outside the gene matches: 11. The CDR3 is 14 residues long. The germline CDR1 and CDR2 sequences are MNHEY and SVGAGI. CDR3 region: CASRQGQSSAGYTF. CDR3 nucleotides: TGTGCCAGCAGGCAGGGACAGTCGTCTGCTGGCTACACCTTC.